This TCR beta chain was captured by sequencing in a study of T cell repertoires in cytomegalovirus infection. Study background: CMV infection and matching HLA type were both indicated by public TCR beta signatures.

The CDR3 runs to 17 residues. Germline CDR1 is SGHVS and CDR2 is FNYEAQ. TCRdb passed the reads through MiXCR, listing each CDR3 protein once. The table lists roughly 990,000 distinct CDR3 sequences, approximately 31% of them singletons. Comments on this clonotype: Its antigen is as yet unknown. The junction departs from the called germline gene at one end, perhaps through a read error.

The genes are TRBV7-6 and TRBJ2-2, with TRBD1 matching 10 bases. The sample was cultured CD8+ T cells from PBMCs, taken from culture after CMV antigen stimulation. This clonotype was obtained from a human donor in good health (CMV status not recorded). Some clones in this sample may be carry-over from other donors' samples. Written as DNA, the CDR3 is TGTGCTAGCAGTCCCGGGACAGGGGTTCTCGGCACCGGGGAGCTGTTTTTT. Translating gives CASSPGTGVLGTGELFF.